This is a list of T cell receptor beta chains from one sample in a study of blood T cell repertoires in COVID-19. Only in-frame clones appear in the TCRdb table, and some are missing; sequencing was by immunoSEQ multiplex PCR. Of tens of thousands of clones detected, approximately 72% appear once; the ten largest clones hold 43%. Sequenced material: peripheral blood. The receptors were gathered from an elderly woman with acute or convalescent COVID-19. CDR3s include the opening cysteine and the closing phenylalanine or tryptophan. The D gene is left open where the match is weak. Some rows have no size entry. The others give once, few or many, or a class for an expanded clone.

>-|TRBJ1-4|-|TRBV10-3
CAISDGTNEKLFF
TGTGCCATCAGTGACGGTACCAATGAAAAACTGTTTTTT
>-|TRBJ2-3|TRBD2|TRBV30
CAWNLGLESDTQYF
TGTGCCTGGAATCTGGGACTAGAATCAGATACGCAGTATTTT
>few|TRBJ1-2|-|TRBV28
CASRFGGGYYGYTF
TGTGCCAGCAGGTTCGGCGGGGGATACTATGGCTACACCTTC
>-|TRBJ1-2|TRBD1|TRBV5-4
CASNPTGAGGYTF
TGTGCCAGCAACCCGACAGGGGCCGGGGGCTACACCTTC
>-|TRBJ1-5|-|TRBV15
CATSGYGFSNQPQHF
TGTGCCACCAGCGGTTACGGGTTCTCTAATCAGCCCCAGCATTTT
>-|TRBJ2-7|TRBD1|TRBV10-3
CAIREGQAYEQYF
TGTGCCATCAGAGAGGGACAGGCCTACGAGCAGTACTTC
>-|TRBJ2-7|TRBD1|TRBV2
CASSTGTDYEQYF
TGTGCCAGCAGTACCGGGACAGACTACGAGCAGTACTTC
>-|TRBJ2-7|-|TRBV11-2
CASTTIRGFQYEQYF
TGTGCCAGCACCACCATCAGAGGGTTTCAATACGAGCAGTACTTC
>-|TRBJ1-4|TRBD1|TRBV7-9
CASSRPGTGSTNEKLFF
TGTGCCAGCAGCCGTCCCGGGACAGGGTCAACTAATGAAAAACTGTTTTTT
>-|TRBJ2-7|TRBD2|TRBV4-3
CASSQGAGASYEQYF
TGCGCCAGCAGCCAAGGGGCGGGAGCCTCCTACGAGCAGTACTTC
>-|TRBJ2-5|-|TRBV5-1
CATRTGDLQETQYF
TGCGCCACCCGGACGGGAGACCTCCAAGAGACCCAGTACTTC
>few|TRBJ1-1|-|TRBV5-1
CASSFRRRDTEAFF
TGCGCCAGCAGCTTCCGACGGAGGGACACTGAAGCTTTCTTT
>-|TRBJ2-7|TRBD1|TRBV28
CASTPPGGAIYEQYF
TGTGCCAGTACCCCCCCAGGGGGCGCGATCTACGAGCAGTACTTC
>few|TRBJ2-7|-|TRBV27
CASSRNPVSYEQYF
TGTGCCAGCAGCCGTAATCCTGTCTCCTACGAGCAGTACTTC
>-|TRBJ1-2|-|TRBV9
CASSLDRNYGYTF
TGTGCCAGCAGCTTAGACAGGAACTATGGCTACACCTTC
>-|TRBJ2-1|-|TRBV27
CASSLRSDTGTSSYNEQFF
TGTGCCAGCAGTTTAAGATCGGACACTGGTACAAGCTCCTACAATGAGCAGTTCTTC
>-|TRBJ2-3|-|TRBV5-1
CASSIGSSGTDTQYF
TGCGCCAGCAGCATTGGGAGTTCGGGCACAGATACGCAGTATTTT
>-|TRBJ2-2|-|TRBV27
CASSRGGSPGELFF
TGTGCCAGCAGTAGGGGGGGTAGCCCCGGGGAGCTGTTTTTT
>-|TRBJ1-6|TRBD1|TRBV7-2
CASSPTGTGLGGSPLHF
TGTGCCAGCAGCCCCACCGGGACAGGGCTAGGGGGTTCACCCCTCCACTTT
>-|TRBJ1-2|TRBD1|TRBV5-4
CASSLGGQSYGYTF
TGTGCCAGCAGCCTCGGGGGACAGTCCTATGGCTACACCTTC
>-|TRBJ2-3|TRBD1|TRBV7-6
CASSHWDRGRRTDTQYF
TGTGCCAGCAGCCATTGGGACAGGGGGCGCCGCACAGATACGCAGTATTTT
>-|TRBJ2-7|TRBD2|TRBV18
CASSRDYGSYEQYF
TGTGCCAGCTCCCGGGACTATGGCTCCTACGAGCAGTACTTC
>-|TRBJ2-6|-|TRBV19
CASSRVDTSGANVLTF
TGTGCCAGTAGTAGGGTAGACACCTCTGGGGCCAACGTCCTGACTTTC
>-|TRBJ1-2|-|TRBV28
CASSGGFFYGYTF
TGTGCCTCGTCGGGGGGGTTCTTCTATGGCTACACCTTC
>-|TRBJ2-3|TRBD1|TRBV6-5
CASSRATGRLDTQYF
TGTGCCAGCTCCAGAGCGACAGGGCGCTTAGATACGCAGTATTTT
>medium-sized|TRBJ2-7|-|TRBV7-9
CASSLAGVHYEQYF
TGTGCCAGCAGCTTAGCAGGGGTGCACTACGAGCAGTACTTC
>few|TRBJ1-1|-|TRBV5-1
CASSLVAGSNTEAFF
TGCGCCAGCAGCTTGGTTGCAGGGTCGAACACTGAAGCTTTCTTT
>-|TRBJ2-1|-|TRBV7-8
CASSLIINEQFF
TGTGCCAGCAGCTTAATAATAAATGAGCAGTTCTTC
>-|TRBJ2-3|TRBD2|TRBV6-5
CASSLGGGSTDTQYF
TGTGCCAGCAGTTTGGGGGGAGGGAGCACAGATACGCAGTATTTT
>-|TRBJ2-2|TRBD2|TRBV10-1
CASRAGTTTGELFF
TGCGCCAGCAGGGCCGGGACTACAACCGGGGAGCTGTTTTTT
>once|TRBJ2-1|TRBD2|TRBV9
CASSERAGGLDEQFF
TGTGCCAGCAGCGAAAGAGCGGGGGGCCTGGATGAGCAGTTCTTC
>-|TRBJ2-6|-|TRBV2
CASSGQPGANVLTF
TGTGCCAGCAGTGGACAGCCTGGGGCCAACGTCCTGACTTTC
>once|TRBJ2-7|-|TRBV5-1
CASSSGSYEQYF
TGCGCCAGCAGCTCAGGCTCCTACGAGCAGTACTTC
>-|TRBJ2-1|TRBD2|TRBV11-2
CASTRSSGGEQFF
TGTGCCAGCACCCGGAGTAGCGGGGGCGAGCAGTTCTTC
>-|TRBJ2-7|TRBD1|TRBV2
CASSRQGLPYEQYF
TGTGCCAGCAGTAGACAGGGGCTTCCCTACGAGCAGTACTTC
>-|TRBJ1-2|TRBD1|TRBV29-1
CSGGQPGRGYTF
TGCAGCGGGGGACAGCCCGGAAGAGGCTACACCTTC
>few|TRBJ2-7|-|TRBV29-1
CSVEQGPYEQYF
TGCAGCGTTGAGCAGGGCCCCTACGAGCAGTACTTC
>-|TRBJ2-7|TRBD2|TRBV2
CASSVGGGNYEQYF
TGTGCCAGCAGTGTTGGCGGGGGTAACTACGAGCAGTACTTC
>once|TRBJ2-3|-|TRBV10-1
CASSSGTNTDTQYF
TGCGCCAGCAGCTCCGGGACAAACACAGATACGCAGTATTTT
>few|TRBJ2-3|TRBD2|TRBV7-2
CASTSSRAGGQYF
TGTGCCAGCACCTCTTCACGAGCGGGGGGCCAGTATTTT
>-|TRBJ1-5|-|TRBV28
CASSFGGMGNQPQHF
TGTGCCAGCAGTTTTGGGGGGATGGGCAATCAGCCCCAGCATTTT
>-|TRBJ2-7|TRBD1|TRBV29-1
CSVQTGDEQYF
TGCAGCGTTCAAACAGGGGACGAGCAGTACTTC
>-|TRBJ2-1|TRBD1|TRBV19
CASRGQGYNEQFF
TGTGCCAGTCGAGGACAGGGGTACAATGAGCAGTTCTTC
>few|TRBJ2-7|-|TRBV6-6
CASSSAQVYEQYF
TGTGCCAGCAGTTCCGCCCAGGTCTACGAGCAGTACTTC